One sample yielded the 4 T cell receptor beta chains listed below, sequenced in a study of CD8+ T cells in alopecia areata. Once RNA had been extracted, it was reverse transcribed into cDNA to act as the sequencing template. Using immunoSEQ multiplex PCR, the repertoire was profiled, and TCRdb retains in-frame clones only, with some absent. The table lists more than 150,000 clones, 45% to 75% of them singletons. Regarding treatment: oral pan-JAK inhibitor, 5-10 mg twice daily. The sample was CD4+ T cells sorted from blood, taken at week 4, from a patient treated with tofacitinib. Every receptor here comes from a human donor with alopecia areata.

The chain joins TRBV29-1 to TRBJ1-1; the match to TRBD1 covers 7 bases. Trimming at V came to 3 bases and at J to 7 bases, leaving 8 bases not matched to a gene. The germline CDR1 and CDR2 sequences are SQVTM and ANQGSEA. The CDR3 runs to 13 residues. The chain's CDR3 is CSVEGQSRIEAFF. In nucleotides, the CDR3 is TGCAGCGTTGAGGGACAGAGCCGCATTGAAGCTTTCTTT.

This clone was counted only a few times. At the DNA level, this CDR3 is encoded by other sequences in the same sample as well. The chain couples TRBV7-2 to TRBJ1-2; 8 bases align to TRBD1. The length of the CDR3 is 13 residues. V was pared by 6 bases and J by 4 bases, with 4 bases of the junction left unmatched. CDR1 is SGHTA, CDR2 FQGNSA, per germline. Written as DNA, the CDR3 is TGTGCCAGCAGTCAGGGGGCAGGCTATGGCTACACCTTC. Encoded protein: CASSQGAGYGYTF.

The rearrangement uses TRBV10-3 and TRBJ1-5; weak D call: TRBD1 (6 bases). V gave up 0 bases and J gave up 7 bases, with 13 bases separating them. The CDR3 is 15 amino acids. The germline V gene encodes CDR1 ENHRY and CDR2 SYGVKD. The CDR3 sequence is CAISESRTEGQPQHF. CDR3 coding DNA: TGTGCCATCAGTGAGTCCCGGACAGAGGGACAGCCCCAGCATTTT.

This clone was seen only a few times. This sequence joins TRBV29-1 and TRBJ1-1; 7 bases line up with TRBD1. Germline loops: CDR1 SQVTM, CDR2 ANQGSEA. The CDR3 loop spans 12 amino acids. The ends lost 7 bases at V and 1 base at J; junction bases unmatched: 3. CDR3 sequence (DNA): TGCAGCGCCGGGACAGAGAACACTGAAGCTTTCTTT. It is translated as CSAGTENTEAFF.